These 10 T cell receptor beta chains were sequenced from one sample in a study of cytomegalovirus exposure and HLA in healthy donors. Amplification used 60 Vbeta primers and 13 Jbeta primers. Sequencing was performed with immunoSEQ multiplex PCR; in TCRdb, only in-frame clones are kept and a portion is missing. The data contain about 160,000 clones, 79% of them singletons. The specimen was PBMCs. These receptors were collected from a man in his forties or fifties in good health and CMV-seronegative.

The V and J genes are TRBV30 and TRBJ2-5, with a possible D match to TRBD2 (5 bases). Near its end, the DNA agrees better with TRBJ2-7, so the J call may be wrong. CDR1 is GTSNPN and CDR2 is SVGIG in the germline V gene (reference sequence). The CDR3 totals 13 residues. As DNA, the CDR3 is TGTGCCTGGAGTGGACTTGAGGGAGACGAGCAGTACTTC. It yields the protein CAWSGLEGDEQYF.

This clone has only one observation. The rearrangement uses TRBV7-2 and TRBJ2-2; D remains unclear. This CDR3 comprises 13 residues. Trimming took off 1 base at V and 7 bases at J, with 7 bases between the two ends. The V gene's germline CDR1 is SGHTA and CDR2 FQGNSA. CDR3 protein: CASSLGIRGELFF. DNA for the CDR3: TGTGCCAGCAGCTTAGGTATTCGCGGGGAGCTGTTTTTT.

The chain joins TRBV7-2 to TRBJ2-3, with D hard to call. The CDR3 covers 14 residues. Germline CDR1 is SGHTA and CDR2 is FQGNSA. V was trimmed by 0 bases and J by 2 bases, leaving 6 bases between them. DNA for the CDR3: TGTGCCAGCAGCTTAGCGGCAAACACAGATACGCAGTATTTT. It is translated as CASSLAANTDTQYF. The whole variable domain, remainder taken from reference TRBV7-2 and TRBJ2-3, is GAGVSQSPSNKVTEKGKDVELRCDPISGHTALYWYRQSLGQGLEFLIYFQGNSAPDKSGLPSDRFSAERTGGSVSTLTIQRTQQEDSAVYLCASSLAANTDTQYFGPGTRLTVL.

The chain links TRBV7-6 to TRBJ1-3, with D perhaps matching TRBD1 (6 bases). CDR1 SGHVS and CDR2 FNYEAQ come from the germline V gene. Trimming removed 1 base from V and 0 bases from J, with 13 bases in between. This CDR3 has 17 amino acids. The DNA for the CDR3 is TGTGCCAGCAGCTTAGGGGGGACACGAAGCTCTGGAAACACCATATATTTT. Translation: CASSLGGTRSSGNTIYF.

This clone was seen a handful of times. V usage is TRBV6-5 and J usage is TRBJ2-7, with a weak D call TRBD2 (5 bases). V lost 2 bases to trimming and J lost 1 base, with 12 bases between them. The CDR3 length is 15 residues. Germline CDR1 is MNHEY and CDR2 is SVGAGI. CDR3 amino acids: CASSYGKAGSYEQYF. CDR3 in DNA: TGTGCCAGCAGTTACGGGAAGGCGGGTTCCTACGAGCAGTACTTC.

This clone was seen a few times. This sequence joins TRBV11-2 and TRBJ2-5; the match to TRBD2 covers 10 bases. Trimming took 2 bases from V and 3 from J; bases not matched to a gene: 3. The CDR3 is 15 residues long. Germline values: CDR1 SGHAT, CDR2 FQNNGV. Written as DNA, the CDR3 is TGTGCCAGCAGCTTACTAGCGGGGGTTAAAGAGACCCAGTACTTC. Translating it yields CASSLLAGVKETQYF.

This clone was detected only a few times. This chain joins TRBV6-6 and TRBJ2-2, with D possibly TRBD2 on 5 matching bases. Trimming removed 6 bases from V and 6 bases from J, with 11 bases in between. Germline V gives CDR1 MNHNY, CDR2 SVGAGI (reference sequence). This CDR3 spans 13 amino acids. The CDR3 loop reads CASRAVGPGELFF. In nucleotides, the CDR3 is TGTGCCAGCAGAGCGGTCGGTCCCGGGGAGCTGTTTTTT.

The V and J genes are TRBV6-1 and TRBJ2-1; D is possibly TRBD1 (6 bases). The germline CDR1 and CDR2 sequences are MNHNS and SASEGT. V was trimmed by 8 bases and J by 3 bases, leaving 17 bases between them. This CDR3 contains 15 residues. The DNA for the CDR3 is TGTGCCAGCGTTCAATCCGTAGGGGGCTACAATGAGCAGTTCTTC. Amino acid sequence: CASVQSVGGYNEQFF.

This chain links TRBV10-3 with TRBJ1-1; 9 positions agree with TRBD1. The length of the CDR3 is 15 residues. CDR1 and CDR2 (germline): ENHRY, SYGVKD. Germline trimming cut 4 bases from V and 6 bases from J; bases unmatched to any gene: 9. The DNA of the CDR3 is TGTGCCATCAGTGGGGGACAGGGCCCAATCGCTGAAGCTTTCTTT. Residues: CAISGGQGPIAEAFF.

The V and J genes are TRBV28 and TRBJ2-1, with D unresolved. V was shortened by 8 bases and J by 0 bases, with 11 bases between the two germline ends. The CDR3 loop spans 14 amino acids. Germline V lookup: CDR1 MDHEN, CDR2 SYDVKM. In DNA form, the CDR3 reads TGTGCCAGCCGAGAGAGGAACTCCTACAATGAGCAGTTCTTC. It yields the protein CASRERNSYNEQFF.